This T cell receptor beta chain comes out of a study of blood T cell repertoires in COVID-19. Across the study: Nucleic acid was either cDNA or gDNA, and it came from T cells, B-cell-depleted T cells, or PBMCs.

Using immunoSEQ multiplex PCR, the repertoire was profiled, and TCRdb retains in-frame clones only, with some absent. Here the sample spans 300,000 to 400,000 clones, over 75% being singletons. Germline CDR1 is MNHNS and CDR2 is SASEGT. The V gene lost 3 bases and the J gene lost 0 bases, with 9 bases spanning the gap. This CDR3 spans 16 amino acids. The sample taken for sequencing was peripheral blood. This receptor was identified in a human donor in a cohort sampled during active COVID-19. The chain uses TRBV6-1 and TRBJ1-6, with D possibly TRBD1 on 6 matching bases. The CDR3 sequence is CASSDPRGSYNSPLHF. CDR3 DNA sequence: TGTGCCAGCAGTGATCCCAGGGGCTCCTATAATTCACCCCTCCACTTT.